The present T cell receptor (beta chain) was sequenced within a study of shared clonotypes between healthy human individuals. Background on the study: Every donor yielded three CD4 naive, three CD4 memory, two CD8 naive and one CD8 memory plate. Findings and limits, study-wide: Sampling involved blood alone; tissue repertoires likely differ.

The authors split each subset's genomic DNA evenly across several immunoSEQ plates. Measured with immunoSEQ multiplex PCR; TCRdb has only the in-frame clones, and not every one. The data contain 2.3 million or so clones, 90% to 95% of them singletons. Germline V CDR1 and CDR2: MNHEY, SMNVEV (reference sequence). This CDR3 contains 16 residues. V was clipped by 5 bases and J by 2 bases; unmatched bases: 6. Concerning this clone itself: Its antigen is currently unknown.

The genes are TRBV27 and TRBJ2-1, with 10 bases aligning to TRBD2. Material for sequencing was naive CD4+ T cells from PBMCs. Subset defined: CD45RA+ positively selected. The receptor comes from a man aged 18 to 29 in good health. Some clones in this sample may be carry-over from other donors' samples. The CDR3 nucleotides read TGTGCCAGCAGTCGAATAGCGGGAGGACCCTACAATGAGCAGTTCTTC. Translation gives CASSRIAGGPYNEQFF.